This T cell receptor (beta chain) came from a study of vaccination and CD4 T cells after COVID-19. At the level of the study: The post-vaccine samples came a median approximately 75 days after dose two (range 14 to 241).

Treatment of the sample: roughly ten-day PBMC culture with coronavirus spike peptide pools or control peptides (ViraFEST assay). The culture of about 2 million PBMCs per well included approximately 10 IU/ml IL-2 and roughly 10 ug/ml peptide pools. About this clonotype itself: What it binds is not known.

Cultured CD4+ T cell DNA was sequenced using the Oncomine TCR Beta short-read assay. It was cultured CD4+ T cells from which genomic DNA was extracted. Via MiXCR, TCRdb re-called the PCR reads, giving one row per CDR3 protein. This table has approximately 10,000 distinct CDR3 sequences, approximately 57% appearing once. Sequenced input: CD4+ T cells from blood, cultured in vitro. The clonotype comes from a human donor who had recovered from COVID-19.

The CDR3 protein is CASSRGTGTHSPLHF. CDR3 DNA: TGTGCCAGCAGCCGAGGGACAGGTACTCATTCACCCCTCCACTTT. The genes are TRBV7-9 and TRBJ1-6; 8 nucleotides align to TRBD1. J gave up 8 bases and V 5 bases, and 8 bases lay outside the gene matches. The CDR3 is 15 residues long. Germline CDR1 SEHNR, CDR2 FQNEAQ (reference sequence).